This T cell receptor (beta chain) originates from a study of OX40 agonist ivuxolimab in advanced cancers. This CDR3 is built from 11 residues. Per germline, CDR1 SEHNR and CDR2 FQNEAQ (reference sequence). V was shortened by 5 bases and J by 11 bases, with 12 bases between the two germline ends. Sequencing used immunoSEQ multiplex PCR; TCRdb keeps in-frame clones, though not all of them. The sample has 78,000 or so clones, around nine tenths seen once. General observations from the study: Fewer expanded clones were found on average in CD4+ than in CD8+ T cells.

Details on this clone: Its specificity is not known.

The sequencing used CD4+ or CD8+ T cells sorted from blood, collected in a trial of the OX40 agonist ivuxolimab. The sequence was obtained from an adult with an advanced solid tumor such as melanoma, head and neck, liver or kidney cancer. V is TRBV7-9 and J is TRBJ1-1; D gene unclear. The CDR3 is CASSPTRRAFF. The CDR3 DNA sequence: TGTGCCAGCAGCCCTACCCGGAGGGCTTTCTTT.